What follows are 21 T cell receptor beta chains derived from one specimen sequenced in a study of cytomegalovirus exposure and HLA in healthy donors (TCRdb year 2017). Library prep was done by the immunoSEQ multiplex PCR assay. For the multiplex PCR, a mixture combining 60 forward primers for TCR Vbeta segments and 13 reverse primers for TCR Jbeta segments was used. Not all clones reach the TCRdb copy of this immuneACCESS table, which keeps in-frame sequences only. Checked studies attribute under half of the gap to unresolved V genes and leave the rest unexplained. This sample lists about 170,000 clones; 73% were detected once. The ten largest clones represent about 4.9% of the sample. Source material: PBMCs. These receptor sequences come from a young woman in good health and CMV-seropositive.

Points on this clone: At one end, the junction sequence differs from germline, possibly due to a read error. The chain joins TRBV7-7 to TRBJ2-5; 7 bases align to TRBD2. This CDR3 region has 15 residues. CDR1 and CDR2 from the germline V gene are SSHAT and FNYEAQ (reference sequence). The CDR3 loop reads CASISGRGGEETQYF. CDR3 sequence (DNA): TGTGCTAGCATCTCGGGGAGGGGCGGAGAAGAGACCCAGTACTTC.

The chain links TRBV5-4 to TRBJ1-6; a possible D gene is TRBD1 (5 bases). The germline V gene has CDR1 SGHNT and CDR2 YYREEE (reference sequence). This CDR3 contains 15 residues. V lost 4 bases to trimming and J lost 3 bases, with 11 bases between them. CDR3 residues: CASSAGPDYNSPLHF. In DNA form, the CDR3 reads TGTGCCAGCAGCGCGGGGCCAGACTATAATTCACCCCTCCACTTT.

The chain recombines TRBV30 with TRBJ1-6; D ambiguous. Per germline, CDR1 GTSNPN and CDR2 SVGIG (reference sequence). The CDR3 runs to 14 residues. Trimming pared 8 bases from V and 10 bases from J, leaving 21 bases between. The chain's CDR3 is CANDWAGIGSPLHF. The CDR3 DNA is TGTGCCAACGATTGGGCGGGGATCGGATCACCCCTCCACTTT.

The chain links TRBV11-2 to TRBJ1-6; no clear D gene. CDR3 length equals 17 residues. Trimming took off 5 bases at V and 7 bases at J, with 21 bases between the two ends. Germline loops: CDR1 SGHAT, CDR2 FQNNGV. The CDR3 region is CASSARDRVGGNSPLHF. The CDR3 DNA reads TGTGCCAGCAGCGCCCGAGACCGGGTCGGTGGGAATTCACCCCTCCACTTT.

The CDR3 DNA is TGTGCCAGCAGCGGACAAAGGGGCTCTGGGGCCAACGTCCTGACTTTC. Translated, it gives CASSGQRGSGANVLTF. The chain combines TRBV9 with TRBJ2-6, with D perhaps matching TRBD1 (5 bases). The ends were cut back, 3 bases at V and 0 bases at J, with 10 bases in the middle. Germline CDR1 SGDLS, CDR2 YYNGEE. The CDR3 sequence is 16 residues long.

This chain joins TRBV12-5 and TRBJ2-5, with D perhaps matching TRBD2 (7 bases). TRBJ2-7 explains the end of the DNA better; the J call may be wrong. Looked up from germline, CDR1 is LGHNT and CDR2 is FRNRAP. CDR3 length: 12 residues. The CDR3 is CASRGAGNEQYF. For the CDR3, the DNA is TGTGCTAGTCGGGGGGCTGGCAACGAGCAGTACTTC.

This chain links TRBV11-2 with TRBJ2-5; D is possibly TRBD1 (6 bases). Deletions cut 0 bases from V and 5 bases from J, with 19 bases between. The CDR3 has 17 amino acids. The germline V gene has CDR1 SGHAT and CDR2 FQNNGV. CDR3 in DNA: TGTGCCAGCAGCTTAGAGAATCCAGGGAACAGGGATGAGACCCAGTACTTC. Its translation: CASSLENPGNRDETQYF.

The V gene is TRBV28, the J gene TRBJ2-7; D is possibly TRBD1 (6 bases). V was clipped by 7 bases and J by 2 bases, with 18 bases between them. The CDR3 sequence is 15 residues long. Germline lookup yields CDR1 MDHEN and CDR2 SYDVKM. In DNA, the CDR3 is TGTGCCAGCAACCTTCAGGGGATCCTTCCCTACGAGCAGTACTTC. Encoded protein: CASNLQGILPYEQYF.

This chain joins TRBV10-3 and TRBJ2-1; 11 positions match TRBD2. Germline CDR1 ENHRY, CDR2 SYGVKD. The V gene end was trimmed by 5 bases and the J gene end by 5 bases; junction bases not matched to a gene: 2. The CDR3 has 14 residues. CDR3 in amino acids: CAISLAGGNNEQFF. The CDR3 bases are TGTGCCATCAGTCTAGCGGGGGGCAACAATGAGCAGTTCTTC.

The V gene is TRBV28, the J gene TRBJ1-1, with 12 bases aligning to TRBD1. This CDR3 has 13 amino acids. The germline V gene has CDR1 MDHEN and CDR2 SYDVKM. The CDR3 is CATRDRGRTEAFF. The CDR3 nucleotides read TGTGCAACAAGGGACAGGGGGCGAACTGAAGCTTTCTTT.

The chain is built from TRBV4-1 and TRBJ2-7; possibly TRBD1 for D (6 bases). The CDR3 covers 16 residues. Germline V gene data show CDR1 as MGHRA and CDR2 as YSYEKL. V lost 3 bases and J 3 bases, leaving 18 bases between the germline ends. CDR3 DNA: TGCGCCAGCAGCCACACACCCGGACAGTCAGACTACGAGCAGTACTTC. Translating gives CASSHTPGQSDYEQYF.

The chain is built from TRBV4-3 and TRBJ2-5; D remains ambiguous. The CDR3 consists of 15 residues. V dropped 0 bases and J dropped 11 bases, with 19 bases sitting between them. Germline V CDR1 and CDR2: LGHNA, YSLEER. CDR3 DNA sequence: TGCGCCAGCAGCCAAGATCTGAACGTTCGTTTAGAGCAGTACTTC. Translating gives CASSQDLNVRLEQYF.

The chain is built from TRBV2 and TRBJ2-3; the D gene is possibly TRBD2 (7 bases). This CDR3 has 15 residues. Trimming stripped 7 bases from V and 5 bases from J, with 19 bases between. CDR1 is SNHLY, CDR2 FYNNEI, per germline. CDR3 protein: CASMSRRGAGDTQYF. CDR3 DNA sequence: TGTGCCAGCATGTCCCGACGGGGGGCTGGAGATACGCAGTATTTT.

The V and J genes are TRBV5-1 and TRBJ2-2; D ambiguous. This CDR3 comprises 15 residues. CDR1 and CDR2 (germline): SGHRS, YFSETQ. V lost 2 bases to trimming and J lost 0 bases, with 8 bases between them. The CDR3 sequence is CASSFTGPNTGELFF. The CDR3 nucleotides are TGCGCCAGCAGCTTTACGGGTCCGAACACCGGGGAGCTGTTTTTT.

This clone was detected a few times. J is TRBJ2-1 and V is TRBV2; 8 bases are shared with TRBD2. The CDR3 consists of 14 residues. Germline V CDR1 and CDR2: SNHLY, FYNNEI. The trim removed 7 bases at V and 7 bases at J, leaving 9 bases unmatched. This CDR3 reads CASTVSGGLNEQFF. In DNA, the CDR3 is TGTGCCAGCACAGTAAGCGGGGGTCTAAATGAGCAGTTCTTC.

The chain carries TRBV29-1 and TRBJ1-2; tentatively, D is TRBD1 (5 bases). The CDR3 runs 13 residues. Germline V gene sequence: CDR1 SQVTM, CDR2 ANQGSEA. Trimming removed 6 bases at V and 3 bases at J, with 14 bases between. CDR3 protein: CSVARELDYGYTF. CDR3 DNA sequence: TGCAGCGTCGCCAGGGAATTAGACTATGGCTACACCTTC.

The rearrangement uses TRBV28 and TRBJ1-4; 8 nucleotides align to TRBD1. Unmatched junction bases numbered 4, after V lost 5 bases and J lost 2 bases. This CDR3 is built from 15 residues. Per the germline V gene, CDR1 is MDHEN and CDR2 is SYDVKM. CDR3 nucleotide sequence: TGTGCCAGCAGTCCCTCAGGGGGCACTAATGAAAAACTGTTTTTT. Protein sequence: CASSPSGGTNEKLFF.

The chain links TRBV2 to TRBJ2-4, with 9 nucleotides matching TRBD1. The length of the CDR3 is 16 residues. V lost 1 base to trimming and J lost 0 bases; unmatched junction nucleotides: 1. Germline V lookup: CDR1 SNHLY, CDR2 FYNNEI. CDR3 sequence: CASSEGQGVAKNIQYF. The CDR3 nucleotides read TGTGCCAGCAGTGAAGGACAGGGGGTAGCCAAAAACATTCAGTACTTC.

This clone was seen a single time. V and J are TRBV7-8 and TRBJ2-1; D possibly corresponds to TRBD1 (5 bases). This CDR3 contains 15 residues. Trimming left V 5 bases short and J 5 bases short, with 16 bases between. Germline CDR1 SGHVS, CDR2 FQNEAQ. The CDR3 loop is CASSATPQEDNEQFF. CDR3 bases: TGTGCCAGCAGCGCAACGCCACAGGAAGACAATGAGCAGTTCTTC. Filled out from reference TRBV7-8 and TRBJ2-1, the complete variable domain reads GAGVSQSPRYKVAKRGQDVALRCDPISGHVSLFWYQQALGQGPEFLTYFQNEAQLDKSGLPSDRFFAERPEGSVSTLKIQRTQQEDSAVYLCASSATPQEDNEQFFGPGTRLTVL.

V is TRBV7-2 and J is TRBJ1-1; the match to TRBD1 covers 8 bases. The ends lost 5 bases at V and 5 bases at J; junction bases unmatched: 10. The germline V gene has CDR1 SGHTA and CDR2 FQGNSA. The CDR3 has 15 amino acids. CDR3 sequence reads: CASSDDRGGWTEAFF. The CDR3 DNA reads TGTGCCAGCAGCGATGACAGGGGTGGATGGACTGAAGCTTTCTTT.

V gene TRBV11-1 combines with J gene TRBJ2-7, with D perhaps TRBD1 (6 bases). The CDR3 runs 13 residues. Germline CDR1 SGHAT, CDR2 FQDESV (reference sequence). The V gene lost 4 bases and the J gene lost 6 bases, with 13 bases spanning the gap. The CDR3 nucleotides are TGTGCCAGCAGCTCCCAACAGGGTACCGAGCAGTACTTC. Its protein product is CASSSQQGTEQYF. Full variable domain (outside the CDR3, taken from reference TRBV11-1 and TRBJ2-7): EAEVAQSPRYKITEKSQAVAFWCDPISGHATLYWYRQILGQGPELLVQFQDESVVDDSQLPKDRFSAERLKGVDSTLKIQPAELGDSAMYLCASSSQQGTEQYFGPGTRLTVT.